This entry lists 20 T cell receptor beta chains sequenced from one sample in a study of T-cell memory formation after mild COVID-19. TCRdb reprocessed the 5' RACE reads via MiXCR and lists one record per CDR3 protein. The sample consists of fewer than 350,000 distinct CDR3 sequences, 15% to 20% of them appearing once. What was sequenced was PBMCs or a T cell subset sorted from them (not recorded which). These TCRs come from a man younger than 30 who had mild COVID-19 (a few samples of this study predate the infection). Cell type and time point are not known.

V gene TRBV7-6 combines with J gene TRBJ1-1; TRBD1 agrees at 7 bases. This CDR3 spans 14 amino acids. Germline trimming cut 5 bases from V and 1 base from J; bases unmatched to any gene: 4. CDR1 SGHVS and CDR2 FNYEAQ come from the germline V gene. CDR3 sequence: CASSATGANTEAFF. CDR3 nucleotide sequence: TGTGCCAGCAGCGCTACAGGGGCGAACACTGAAGCTTTCTTT.

In its sample, this clonotype was seen a few times. The chain combines TRBV11-2 with TRBJ2-3, with D possibly matching TRBD2 (6 bases). Trimming pared 0 bases from V and 4 bases from J, leaving 14 bases between. Germline loops: CDR1 SGHAT, CDR2 FQNNGV. The CDR3 is made up of 16 amino acids. The CDR3: CASSLESWRGADTQYF. The DNA for the CDR3 is TGTGCCAGCAGCTTAGAGTCTTGGCGGGGAGCAGATACGCAGTATTTT.

The V and J genes are TRBV7-6 and TRBJ1-4; tentative D call: TRBD1 (6 bases). V was cut by 5 bases and J by 7 bases, with 17 bases left in between. This CDR3 spans 15 amino acids. The germline V gene encodes CDR1 SGHVS and CDR2 FNYEAQ. CDR3 residues: CASSNNAGAFEKLFF. The CDR3 DNA reads TGTGCCAGCAGCAACAACGCGGGGGCATTTGAAAAACTGTTTTTT.

This clonotype has just a few counts. This chain links TRBV29-1 with TRBJ2-7; TRBD2 matches 8 bases. CDR1 is SQVTM, CDR2 ANQGSEA, per germline. This CDR3 is built from 12 residues. The V gene end was trimmed by 5 bases and the J gene end by 6 bases; junction bases not matched to a gene: 6. The CDR3 is CSVRGGSGEQYV. The CDR3 region has the DNA TGCAGCGTTCGGGGGGGTAGCGGCGAGCAGTACGTC.

V gene TRBV7-9 combines with J gene TRBJ2-7; D gene uncertain. The CDR3 totals 13 residues. Germline CDR1 SEHNR, CDR2 FQNEAQ (reference sequence). V gave up 5 bases and J gave up 2 bases, with 10 bases separating them. This CDR3 is CASSPIEPYEQYV. The CDR3, as DNA: TGTGCCAGCAGCCCTATAGAGCCCTACGAGCAGTACGTC.

This clonotype occurred many times. The gene calls are TRBV19 and TRBJ2-2, with a possible D match to TRBD2 (5 bases). From germline, CDR1 is LNHDA and CDR2 SQIVND (reference sequence). V was cut by 3 bases and J by 5 bases, with 10 bases left in between. The CDR3 consists of 14 residues. As DNA, the CDR3 is TGTGCCAGTAGTATTAGCGTCTTGACCGGGGAGCTGTTTTTT. This codes for CASSISVLTGELFF. Using reference TRBV19 and TRBJ2-2 for the parts outside the CDR3, the full variable domain is DGGITQSPKYLFRKEGQNVTLSCEQNLNHDAMYWYRQDPGQGLRLIYYSQIVNDFQKGDIAEGYSVSREKKESFPLTVTSAQKNPTAFYLCASSISVLTGELFFGEGSRLTVL.

The chain couples TRBV28 to TRBJ2-1; 7 bases match TRBD1. With 8 bases clipped from V and 15 bases from J, the junction kept 13 bases outside the gene matches. This CDR3 is 12 amino acids long. Per germline, CDR1 MDHEN and CDR2 SYDVKM. CDR3 protein: CASRINRDSPFF. The CDR3 nucleotides read TGTGCCAGCCGAATTAACCGGGACAGCCCGTTCTTC.

The chain recombines TRBV20-1 with TRBJ2-3; D is unclear. CDR3 size: 13 residues. Germline lookup yields CDR1 DFQATT and CDR2 SNEGSKA (reference sequence). V lost 6 bases, J lost 1 base, and 11 bases lay in between. DNA for the CDR3: TGCAGTGCCCCCGCGATCGGCACAGATACGCAGTATTTT. This codes for CSAPAIGTDTQYF.

This clonotype has only a few counts. The rearrangement links TRBV4-3 to TRBJ1-3; D is undetermined. Trimming stripped 1 base from V and 4 bases from J, with 11 bases between. The CDR3 length is 15 residues. The germline gives CDR1 LGHNA, CDR2 YSLEER. The CDR3 bases are TGCGCCAGCAGCCAAGGGCTTGCCCCCGGAAACACCATATATTTT. It encodes CASSQGLAPGNTIYF.

This sequence joins TRBV4-1 and TRBJ1-4; 9 bases match TRBD1. J gave up 5 bases and V 4 bases, and 11 bases lay outside the gene matches. CDR1 and CDR2 (germline): MGHRA, YSYEKL. The CDR3 contains 17 residues. The CDR3: CASSPIPYGTGNEKLFF. CDR3 DNA: TGCGCCAGCAGCCCGATACCTTACGGGACAGGGAATGAAAAACTGTTTTTT.

This clonotype was recorded at least ten times. V usage is TRBV7-9 and J usage is TRBJ2-7; D gene uncertain. This CDR3 has 14 amino acids. Germline V lookup: CDR1 SEHNR, CDR2 FQNEAQ (reference sequence). V dropped 5 bases and J dropped 2 bases, with 13 bases sitting between them. The CDR3 DNA reads TGTGCCAGCAGCATACCACAAAGGGCCTACGAGCAGTACTTC. This translates into CASSIPQRAYEQYF.

The genes are TRBV9 and TRBJ2-7; TRBD2 might be the D (7 bases). V was trimmed by 3 bases and J by 0 bases, leaving 10 bases between them. The CDR3 contains 14 residues. In germline, CDR1 is SGDLS, CDR2 YYNGEE. This CDR3 is CASSGGGGSYEQYF. DNA for the CDR3: TGTGCCAGCAGCGGGGGAGGGGGCTCCTACGAGCAGTACTTC.

The chain employs TRBV7-9 and TRBJ1-5; D gene unclear. Trimming removed 6 bases from V and 8 bases from J, with 11 bases in between. This CDR3 spans 12 amino acids. Germline V gene sequence: CDR1 SEHNR, CDR2 FQNEAQ (reference sequence). The CDR3 bases are TGTGCCAGCAGGCAAAACGGGGAGCCCCAGCATTTT. Protein sequence: CASRQNGEPQHF. Full variable domain (rest looked up from reference TRBV7-9 and TRBJ1-5): DTGVSQNPRHKITKRGQNVTFRCDPISEHNRLYWYRQTLGQGPEFLTYFQNEAQLEKSRLLSDRFSAERPKGSFSTLEIQRTEQGDSAMYLCASRQNGEPQHFGDGTRLSIL.

This clonotype was counted only a few times. This chain joins TRBV20-1 and TRBJ1-5; D is undetermined. V was shortened by 4 bases and J by 6 bases, with 13 bases between the two germline ends. The CDR3 has 13 residues. CDR1 DFQATT and CDR2 SNEGSKA come from the germline V gene (reference sequence). For the CDR3, the DNA is TGCAGTGCTAAAGACGGGTCAGGTCAGCCCCAGCATTTT. It translates to CSAKDGSGQPQHF.

This clonotype was seen at least ten times. The chain couples TRBV12-3 or TRBV12-4 to TRBJ2-7; 9 positions match TRBD2. The CDR3 is 16 residues long. V was pared by 3 bases and J by 2 bases, with 8 bases of the junction left unmatched. The CDR3: CASSLGVAGGPYEQYF. CDR3 sequence (DNA): TGTGCCAGCAGTTTGGGCGTTGCGGGGGGGCCCTACGAGCAGTACTTC.

This clonotype was recorded many times. CDR3 in DNA: TGCGCCAGCAGCCTGCGCCGGGGGAGCGAGCAGTACTTC. Its translation: CASSLRRGSEQYF. V gene TRBV5-1 combines with J gene TRBJ2-7, with TRBD2 as a possible D gene (6 bases). The V end lost 4 bases, the J end lost 6 bases, and 14 bases lay between the germline ends. Germline V lookup: CDR1 SGHRS, CDR2 YFSETQ. The CDR3 spans 13 residues.

This clonotype was counted between two and nine times. The chain combines TRBV7-2 with TRBJ1-1, with no clear D. The germline V gene has CDR1 SGHTA and CDR2 FQGNSA. This CDR3 comprises 14 residues. V was clipped by 5 bases and J by 5 bases, with 15 bases between them. CDR3 loop: CASSAKRGETEAFF. The CDR3, as DNA: TGTGCCAGCAGCGCTAAGCGGGGAGAGACTGAAGCTTTCTTT. The full variable domain, rest sourced from reference TRBV7-2 and TRBJ1-1, is GAGVSQSPSNKVTEKGKDVELRCDPISGHTALYWYRQSLGQGLEFLIYFQGNSAPDKSGLPSDRFSAERTGGSVSTLTIQRTQQEDSAVYLCASSAKRGETEAFFGQGTRLTVV.

The V and J genes are TRBV7-3 and TRBJ1-1, with TRBD1 as a possible D gene (6 bases). Germline values: CDR1 SGHTA, CDR2 FQGTGA. The CDR3 runs to 15 residues. V was clipped by 3 bases and J by 2 bases, with 13 bases between them. CDR3 coding DNA: TGTGCCAGCAGCTTCCACGCAGGGGACAACACTGAAGCTTTCTTT. Protein product: CASSFHAGDNTEAFF. The complete variable domain, with remaining parts taken from reference TRBV7-3 and TRBJ1-1, reads GAGVSQTPSNKVTEKGKYVELRCDPISGHTALYWYRQSLGQGPEFLIYFQGTGAADDSGLPNDRFFAVRPEGSVSTLKIQRTERGDSAVYLCASSFHAGDNTEAFFGQGTRLTVV.

This sequence joins TRBV3-1 and TRBJ2-5; 10 bases match TRBD2. The CDR3 spans 16 residues. V shed 2 bases, J shed 0 bases, and the junction held 3 bases outside the gene matches. Germline values: CDR1 LGHDT, CDR2 YNNKEL (reference sequence). DNA of the CDR3: TGTGCCAGCAGCCAACTAGCGGGGGCGTACCAAGAGACCCAGTACTTC. Protein sequence: CASSQLAGAYQETQYF.

In its sample, this clonotype was seen a few times. The chain employs TRBV20-1 and TRBJ2-7; D not resolved. The ends were cut back, 0 bases at V and 0 bases at J, with 9 bases in the middle. Germline V gives CDR1 DFQATT, CDR2 SNEGSKA (reference sequence). The CDR3 runs to 14 residues. CDR3 in amino acids: CSARDAASSYEQYF. The CDR3 DNA sequence: TGCAGTGCTAGAGACGCCGCGAGCTCCTACGAGCAGTACTTC.